These 10 T cell receptor beta chains came from one sample sequenced in a study of a mutant IDH1 vaccine in newly diagnosed glioma. Time point: week 11, during vaccination. Alongside topical imiquimod, each dose of vaccine comprised 300 ug of mutant IDH1 20-mer peptide. No antigen has been assigned to these receptors. The protocol was immunoSEQ multiplex PCR, while the TCRdb copy is restricted to in-frame clones and leaves out a portion. The table records around 130,000 clones, 80% of them present only once. The sample in question was PBMCs, obtained from a glioma patient whose treatment included an IDH1 peptide vaccine. The receptors here all came from a man aged 40-49 years with glioma.

About this clone itself: Distinct nucleotide sequences in the sample also encode this CDR3. The chain employs TRBV5-6 and TRBJ2-5, with 10 bases that match TRBD2. Germline V lookup: CDR1 SGHDT, CDR2 YYEEEE. CDR3 length: 15 residues. Trimming at V came to 0 bases and at J to 5 bases, leaving 4 bases not matched to a gene. This chain's CDR3 is CASSLGTSGRETQYF. CDR3 nucleotides: TGTGCCAGCAGCTTGGGGACTAGCGGCAGGGAGACCCAGTACTTC.

This clone turned up a few times. Here the CDR3 DNA reads TGTGCCAGCAGCTTCGAGACTAGCGGGGGACGGGCAGATACGCAGTATTTT. This encodes CASSFETSGGRADTQYF. The gene calls are TRBV12-1 and TRBJ2-3; TRBD2 is the table's D call, not checked against the DNA. TRBV12-1 is a pseudogene locus. This CDR3 region has 17 residues.

This chain connects TRBV5-5 to TRBJ2-6; D ambiguous. Trimming took 4 bases from V and 0 from J, leaving 8 bases between them. Germline-derived CDR1 and CDR2 are SGHKS and YYEKEE (reference sequence). This CDR3 has 15 amino acids. CDR3 sequence reads: CASSPLVSGANVLTF. The CDR3 bases are TGTGCCAGCAGCCCTCTGGTCTCTGGGGCCAACGTCCTGACTTTC.

J is TRBJ2-2 and V is TRBV7-9, with 10 bases aligning to TRBD2. J lost 4 bases, V lost 5 bases, and 7 bases had no gene match. The CDR3 is 16 residues long. Per germline, CDR1 SEHNR and CDR2 FQNEAQ (reference sequence). CDR3 sequence: CASSRVAGGVTGELFF. The CDR3, as DNA: TGTGCCAGCAGCCGCGTAGCGGGAGGAGTCACCGGGGAGCTGTTTTTT.

Written as DNA, the CDR3 is TGTGCCAGCAGCTCCCCCAGCACGGGAGGGGAGACCCAGTACTTC. Translating gives CASSSPSTGGETQYF. J is TRBJ2-5 and V is TRBV5-6, with 8 bases fitting TRBD2. V was pared by 3 bases and J by 5 bases, with 9 bases of the junction left unmatched. The CDR3 has 15 residues. In germline, CDR1 is SGHDT, CDR2 YYEEEE.

This clone was seen only a few times. The chain has TRBV27 and TRBJ1-5, with 8 bases fitting TRBD1. The CDR3 covers 14 residues. Trimming took 6 bases from V and 5 from J; bases not matched to a gene: 6. Germline V gene sequence: CDR1 MNHEY, CDR2 SMNVEV (reference sequence). CDR3 residues: CASSPVRGHQPQHF. The CDR3 DNA is TGTGCCAGCAGCCCGGTCAGGGGGCATCAGCCCCAGCATTTT.

The chain is built from TRBV5-1 and TRBJ1-2; no clear D gene. Germline V gene sequence: CDR1 SGHRS, CDR2 YFSETQ. There are 13 residues in the CDR3. Trimming removed 1 base from V and 7 bases from J, with 11 bases in between. CDR3 nucleotides: TGCGCCAGCAGCTTGTGGCAGGAGAGTGGCTACACCTTC. It specifies CASSLWQESGYTF.

A single count supports this clone. This chain uses TRBV2 with TRBJ2-7; 8 bases agree with TRBD2. Trimming cost V 5 bases and J 2 bases; bases outside gene matches: 5. Germline loops: CDR1 SNHLY, CDR2 FYNNEI. This CDR3 region has 14 residues. The CDR3 coding sequence is TGTGCCAGCAGTACGAGCGGGAGCCCCTACGAGCAGTACTTC. The encoded protein is CASSTSGSPYEQYF.

Only one count was recorded for this clone. The chain recombines TRBV7-2 with TRBJ2-5; maybe TRBD1 (6 bases). This CDR3 is built from 13 residues. V gave up 0 bases and J gave up 4 bases, with 6 bases separating them. In germline, CDR1 is SGHTA, CDR2 FQGNSA. The CDR3 DNA sequence: TGTGCCAGCAGCTTAGCGGGGGCAGAGACCCAGTACTTC. Translating it yields CASSLAGAETQYF.

This chain links TRBV6-4 with TRBJ1-2; 9 bases agree with TRBD1. The CDR3 has 15 residues. With 9 bases clipped from V and 3 bases from J, the junction kept 11 bases outside the gene matches. Germline V gives CDR1 MRHNA, CDR2 SNTAGT. The CDR3 DNA reads TGTGCCAGATCTCCGGGACAGGGTCGCTACTATGGCTACACCTTC. Its translation: CARSPGQGRYYGYTF.